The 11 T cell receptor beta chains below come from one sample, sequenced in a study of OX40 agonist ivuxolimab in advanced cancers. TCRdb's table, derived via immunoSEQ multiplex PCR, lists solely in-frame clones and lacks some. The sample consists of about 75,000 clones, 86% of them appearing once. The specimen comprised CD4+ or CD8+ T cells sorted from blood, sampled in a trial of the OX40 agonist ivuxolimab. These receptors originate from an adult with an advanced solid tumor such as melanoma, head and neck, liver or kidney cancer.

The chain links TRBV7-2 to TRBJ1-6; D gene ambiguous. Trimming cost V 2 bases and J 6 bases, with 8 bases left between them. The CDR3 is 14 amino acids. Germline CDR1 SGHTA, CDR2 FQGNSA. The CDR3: CASSLSQTNSPLHF. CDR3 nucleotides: TGTGCCAGCAGCTTATCACAGACTAATTCACCCCTCCACTTT.

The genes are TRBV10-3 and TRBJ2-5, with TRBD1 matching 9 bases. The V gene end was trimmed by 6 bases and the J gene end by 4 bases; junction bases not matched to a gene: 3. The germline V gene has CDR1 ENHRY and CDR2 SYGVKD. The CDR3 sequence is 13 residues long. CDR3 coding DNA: TGTGCCATCAGGGGGGGACAGGGAGAGACCCAGTACTTC. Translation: CAIRGGQGETQYF.

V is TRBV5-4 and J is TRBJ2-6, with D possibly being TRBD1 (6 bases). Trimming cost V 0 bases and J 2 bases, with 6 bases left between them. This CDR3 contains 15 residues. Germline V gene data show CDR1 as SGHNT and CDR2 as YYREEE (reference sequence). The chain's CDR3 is CASSLAGAGANVLTF. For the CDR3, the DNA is TGTGCCAGCAGCTTGGCAGGGGCTGGGGCCAACGTCCTGACTTTC.

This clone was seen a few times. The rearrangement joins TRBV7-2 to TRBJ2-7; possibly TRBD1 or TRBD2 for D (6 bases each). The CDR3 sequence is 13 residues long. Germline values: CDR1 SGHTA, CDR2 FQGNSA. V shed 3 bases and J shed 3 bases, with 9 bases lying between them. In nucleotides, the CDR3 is TGTGCCAGCAGCTTCGAGGGGGGCTACGAGCAGTACTTC. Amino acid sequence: CASSFEGGYEQYF.

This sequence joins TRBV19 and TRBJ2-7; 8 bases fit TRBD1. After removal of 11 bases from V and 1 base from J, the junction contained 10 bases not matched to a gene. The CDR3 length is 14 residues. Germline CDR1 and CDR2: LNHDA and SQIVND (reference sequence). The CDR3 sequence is CASKGQGASYEQYF. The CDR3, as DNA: TGTGCCTCCAAAGGGCAGGGGGCATCCTACGAGCAGTACTTC.

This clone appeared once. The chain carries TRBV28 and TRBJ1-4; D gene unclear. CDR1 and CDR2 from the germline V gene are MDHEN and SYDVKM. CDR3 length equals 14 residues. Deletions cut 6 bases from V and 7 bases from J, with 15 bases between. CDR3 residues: CASRLPGSGEKLFF. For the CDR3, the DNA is TGTGCCAGCAGATTACCGGGGTCGGGTGAAAAACTGTTTTTT.

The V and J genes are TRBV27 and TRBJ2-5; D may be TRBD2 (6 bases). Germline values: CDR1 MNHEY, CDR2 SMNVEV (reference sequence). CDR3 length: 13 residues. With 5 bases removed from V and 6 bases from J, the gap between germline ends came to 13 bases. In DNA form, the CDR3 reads TGTGCCAGCAGTCCAACTGGGAGGAAGACCCAGTACTTC. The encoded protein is CASSPTGRKTQYF.

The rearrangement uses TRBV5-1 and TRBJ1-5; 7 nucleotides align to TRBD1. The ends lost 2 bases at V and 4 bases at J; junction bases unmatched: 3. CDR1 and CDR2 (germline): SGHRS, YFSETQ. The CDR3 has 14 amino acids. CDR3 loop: CASSLQGLNQPQHF. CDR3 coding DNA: TGCGCCAGCAGCTTACAGGGGTTAAATCAGCCCCAGCATTTT.

Here the CDR3 reads CASSQVFGDREERQYF. The CDR3 DNA sequence: TGCGCCAGCAGCCAAGTTTTCGGGGACAGGGAGGAAAGGCAGTACTTC. The chain joins TRBV4-1 to TRBJ2-7, with TRBD1 matching 9 bases. The length of the CDR3 is 16 residues. Trimming removed 1 base from V and 9 bases from J; junction bases left unmatched: 13. The germline V gene encodes CDR1 MGHRA and CDR2 YSYEKL.

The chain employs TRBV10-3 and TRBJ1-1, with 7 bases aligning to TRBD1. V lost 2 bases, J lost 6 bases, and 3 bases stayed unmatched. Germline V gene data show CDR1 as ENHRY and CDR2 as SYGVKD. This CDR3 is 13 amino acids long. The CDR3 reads CAISEPTGAEAFF. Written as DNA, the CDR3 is TGTGCCATCAGTGAGCCTACAGGGGCTGAAGCTTTCTTT.

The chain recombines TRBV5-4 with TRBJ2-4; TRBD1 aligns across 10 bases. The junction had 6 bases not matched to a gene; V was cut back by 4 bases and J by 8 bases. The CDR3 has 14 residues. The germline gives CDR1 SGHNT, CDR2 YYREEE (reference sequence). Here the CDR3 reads CASSPGQGEYIQYF. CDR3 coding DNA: TGTGCCAGCAGCCCCGGACAGGGGGAGTACATTCAGTACTTC.